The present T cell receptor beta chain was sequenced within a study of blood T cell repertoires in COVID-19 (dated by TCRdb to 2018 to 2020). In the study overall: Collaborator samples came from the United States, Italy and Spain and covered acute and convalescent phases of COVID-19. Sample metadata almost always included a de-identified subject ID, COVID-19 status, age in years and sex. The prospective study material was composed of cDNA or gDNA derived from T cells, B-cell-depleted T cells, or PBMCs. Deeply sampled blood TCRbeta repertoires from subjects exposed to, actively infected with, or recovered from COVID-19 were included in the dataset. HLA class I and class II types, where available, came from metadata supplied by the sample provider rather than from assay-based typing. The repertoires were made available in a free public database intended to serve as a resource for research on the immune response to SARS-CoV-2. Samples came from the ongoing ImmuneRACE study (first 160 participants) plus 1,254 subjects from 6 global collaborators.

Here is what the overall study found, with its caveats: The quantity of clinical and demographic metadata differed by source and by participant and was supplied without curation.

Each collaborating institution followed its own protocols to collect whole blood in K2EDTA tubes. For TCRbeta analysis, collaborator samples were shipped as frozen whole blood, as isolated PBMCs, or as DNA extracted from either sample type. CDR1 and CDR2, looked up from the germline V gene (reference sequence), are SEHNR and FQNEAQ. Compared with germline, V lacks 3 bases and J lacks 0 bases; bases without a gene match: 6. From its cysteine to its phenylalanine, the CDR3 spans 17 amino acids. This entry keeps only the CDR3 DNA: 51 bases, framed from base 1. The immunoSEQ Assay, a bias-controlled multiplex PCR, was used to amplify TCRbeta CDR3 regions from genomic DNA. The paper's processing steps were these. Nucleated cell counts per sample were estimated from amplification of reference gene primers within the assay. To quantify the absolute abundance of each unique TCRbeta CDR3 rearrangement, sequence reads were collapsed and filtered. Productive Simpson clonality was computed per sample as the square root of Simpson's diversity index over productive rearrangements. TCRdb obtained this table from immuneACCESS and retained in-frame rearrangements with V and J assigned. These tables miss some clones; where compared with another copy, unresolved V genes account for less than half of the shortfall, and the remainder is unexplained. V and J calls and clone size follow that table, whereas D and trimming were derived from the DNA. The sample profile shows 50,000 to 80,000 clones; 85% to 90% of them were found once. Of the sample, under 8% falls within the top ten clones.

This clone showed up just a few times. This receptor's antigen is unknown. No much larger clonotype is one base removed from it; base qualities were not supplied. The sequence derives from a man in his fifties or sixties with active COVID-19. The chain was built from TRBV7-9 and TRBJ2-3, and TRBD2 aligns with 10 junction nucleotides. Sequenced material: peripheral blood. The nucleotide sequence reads TGTGCCAGCAGCTTCCGGCTAGCGGGGGCTAGCACAGATACGCAGTATTTT. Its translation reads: CASSFRLAGASTDTQYF.